The entry that follows covers one TCR beta chain sequence. Its antigen is still unknown. The data were taken from a study of cytomegalovirus exposure and HLA in healthy donors. The germline V gene encodes CDR1 SQVTM and CDR2 ANQGSEA. V shed 7 bases and J 8 bases; nucleotides not matched to a gene: 5. CDR3 size: 12 residues. The primer mix had 60 Vbeta and 13 Jbeta primers. TCRdb's table, derived via immunoSEQ multiplex PCR, lists solely in-frame clones and lacks some. The sample consists of fewer than 250,000 clones, more than 65% of them appearing once. Study-wide results and limits: Sequence variants that were highly shared formed a cluster that was likely a sequencing artifact.

This receptor was identified in a woman aged 25 to 39 in good health and CMV-seropositive. The V gene is TRBV29-1, the J gene TRBJ2-1; 10 positions match TRBD2. Sequenced material: PBMCs. In DNA form, the CDR3 reads TGCAGCGCAGCGGGAGGGTACGATGAGCAGTTCTTC. Translated: CSAAGGYDEQFF.